Detailed here is one T cell receptor beta chain. As yet, its antigen is unknown. Trimming shortened V by 2 bases and J by 5 bases, and 12 bases separated the two germline ends. There are 14 residues in the CDR3. Germline values: CDR1 MGHRA, CDR2 YSYEKL. Profiling relied on immunoSEQ multiplex PCR, and the TCRdb table lists in-frame clones only, not all of them. The repertoire holds 60,000 to 75,000 clones, about 80% seen once, with approximately 1.3% in the top ten. This entry comes from a study of OX40 agonist ivuxolimab in advanced cancers. Study background: The study reported partial responses in three patients: one hepatocellular carcinoma, two cutaneous melanoma. Study results and limitations: Individuals who were partial responders at 0.1-3.0 mg/kg had clonal expansion that ranked among the lowest. Relative to CD4+, CD8+ T cells held more expanded clones on average. Blood T cells, both CD4+ and CD8+, expanded clonally by week 6 at 0.1 to 3.0 mg/kg.

The sequenced sample was CD4+ or CD8+ T cells sorted from blood, obtained in a trial of the OX40 agonist ivuxolimab. J is TRBJ1-1 and V is TRBV4-1, with a possible D match to TRBD1 (6 bases). The TCR was taken from an adult with an advanced solid tumor such as melanoma, head and neck, liver or kidney cancer. The CDR3 reads CASSQNRAITEAFF. The CDR3 region has the DNA TGCGCCAGCAGCCAAAACAGGGCGATAACTGAAGCTTTCTTT.